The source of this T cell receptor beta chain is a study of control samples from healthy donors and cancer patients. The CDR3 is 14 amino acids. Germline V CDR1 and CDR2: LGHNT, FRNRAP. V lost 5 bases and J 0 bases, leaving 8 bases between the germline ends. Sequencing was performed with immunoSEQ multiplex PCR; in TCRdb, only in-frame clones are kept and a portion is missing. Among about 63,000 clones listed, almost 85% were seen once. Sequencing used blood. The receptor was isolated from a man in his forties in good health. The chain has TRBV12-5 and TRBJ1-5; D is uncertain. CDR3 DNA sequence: TGTGCTAGTGGTCCCGACGGTAGCAATCAGCCCCAGCATTTT. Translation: CASGPDGSNQPQHF.